This is a list of T cell receptor beta chains from one sample in a study of cytotoxic CD8 clonotypes in ibrutinib-treated CLL. This table comes from immunoSEQ multiplex PCR, and its TCRdb copy is limited to in-frame clones, with some not included. Among about 250,000 clones, roughly 70% were seen once, and the ten largest hold about 16%. Sample: PBMCs, taken after 24 months of ibrutinib treatment. The receptors come from a human donor with chronic lymphocytic leukemia. CDR3s include the opening cysteine and the closing phenylalanine or tryptophan. A D gene is named only where the DNA matches it firmly. Only some rows state a clone size, as once, few, many or a class for expanded clones.

J: TRBJ1-1
V: TRBV7-9
size: NA
D: NA
CDR3: CASSLDWSNTEAFF
DNA: TGTGCCAGCAGCTTAGATTGGTCGAACACTGAAGCTTTCTTT

J: TRBJ2-3
V: TRBV28
size: few
D: TRBD2
CDR3: CASSSLAGPRGDTQYF
DNA: TGTGCCAGCAGTTCCCTAGCGGGGCCCCGCGGAGATACGCAGTATTTT

J: TRBJ1-2
V: TRBV30
size: NA
D: NA
CDR3: CAWSLRGLGYTF
DNA: TGTGCCTGGAGCCTCCGGGGGCTTGGCTACACCTTC

J: TRBJ2-1
V: TRBV28
size: NA
D: TRBD1
CDR3: CASSPQGQGDEQFF
DNA: TGTGCCAGCAGTCCACAAGGACAGGGCGATGAGCAGTTCTTC

J: TRBJ1-2
V: TRBV7-6
size: few
D: TRBD1
CDR3: CASSVGQGNGYTF
DNA: TGTGCCAGCAGCGTCGGACAGGGTAATGGCTACACCTTC

J: TRBJ2-1
V: TRBV13
size: NA
D: NA
CDR3: CASSLGGGGNGYNEQFF
DNA: TGTGCCAGCAGCTTAGGCGGAGGAGGGAACGGCTACAATGAGCAGTTCTTC

J: TRBJ2-5
V: TRBV30
size: NA
D: TRBD2
CDR3: CAWKGLAAQETQYF
DNA: TGTGCCTGGAAGGGACTAGCGGCCCAAGAGACCCAGTACTTC

J: TRBJ2-7
V: TRBV4-2
size: few
D: TRBD2
CDR3: CASSQAGSSGMVYF
DNA: TGTGCCAGCAGCCAAGCTGGGAGTAGCGGGATGGTGTACTTC

J: TRBJ1-5
V: TRBV27
size: NA
D: NA
CDR3: CASIHLAGGPGQPQHF
DNA: TGTGCCAGCATCCATTTGGCGGGGGGGCCGGGTCAGCCCCAGCATTTT

J: TRBJ1-5
V: TRBV9
size: NA
D: TRBD1
CDR3: CASSVDDRGNQPQHF
DNA: TGTGCCAGCAGCGTAGACGACAGGGGTAATCAGCCCCAGCATTTT

J: TRBJ2-7
V: TRBV28
size: NA
D: NA
CDR3: CASSSAYEQYF
DNA: TGTGCCAGCAGTTCGGCCTACGAGCAGTACTTC

J: TRBJ2-1
V: TRBV5-1
size: few
D: NA
CDR3: CASSLEGEPYNEQFF
DNA: TGCGCCAGCAGCTTGGAGGGAGAACCCTACAATGAGCAGTTCTTC

J: TRBJ2-1
V: TRBV11-3
size: NA
D: NA
CDR3: CASSRDGPGLQFF
DNA: TGTGCCAGCAGCCGCGACGGGCCGGGTCTGCAGTTCTTC

J: TRBJ1-2
V: TRBV27
size: NA
D: NA
CDR3: CASSLQDSNYGYTF
DNA: TGTGCCAGCAGCCTACAGGATTCTAACTATGGCTACACCTTC

J: TRBJ2-5
V: TRBV7-9
size: few
D: NA
CDR3: CASTLGGGSGETQYF
DNA: TGTGCCAGCACCCTAGGGGGCGGGAGTGGAGAGACCCAGTACTTC

J: TRBJ2-7
V: TRBV27
size: once
D: TRBD2
CDR3: CASSPGRLADYEQYF
DNA: TGTGCCAGCAGTCCAGGTCGGCTAGCGGACTACGAGCAGTACTTC

J: TRBJ2-7
V: TRBV5-1
size: few
D: TRBD1
CDR3: CASTAVGQGPYEQYF
DNA: TGCGCCAGCACCGCAGTGGGACAGGGACCCTACGAGCAGTACTTC

J: TRBJ2-1
V: TRBV27
size: few
D: NA
CDR3: CASSLEWNEQFF
DNA: TGTGCCAGCAGTCTTGAATGGAATGAGCAGTTCTTC

J: TRBJ2-3
V: TRBV15
size: NA
D: TRBD2
CDR3: CATSRGGDTQYF
DNA: TGTGCCACCAGCAGGGGGGGGGATACGCAGTATTTT

J: TRBJ2-3
V: TRBV5-6
size: NA
D: TRBD2
CDR3: CASSLGTSDTDTQYF
DNA: TGTGCCAGCAGCTTGGGGACTAGCGATACAGATACGCAGTATTTT

J: TRBJ2-7
V: TRBV10-3
size: NA
D: TRBD2
CDR3: CAISGPGRGENYEQYF
DNA: TGTGCCATCAGTGGCCCTGGGAGGGGCGAGAACTACGAGCAGTACTTC

J: TRBJ2-5
V: TRBV6-1
size: NA
D: NA
CDR3: CASQLPNQETQYF
DNA: TGTGCCAGCCAACTTCCGAATCAAGAGACCCAGTACTTC

J: TRBJ1-4
V: TRBV28
size: NA
D: NA
CDR3: CASSQTGLTEKLFF
DNA: TGTGCCAGCAGCCAAACAGGGTTAACTGAAAAACTGTTTTTT

J: TRBJ1-5
V: TRBV28
size: few
D: TRBD1
CDR3: CASSSVDRYQPQHF
DNA: TGTGCCAGCAGTTCCGTGGACAGGTATCAGCCCCAGCATTTT

J: TRBJ2-1
V: TRBV6-1
size: once
D: TRBD1
CDR3: CASTWDRANEQFF
DNA: TGTGCCAGCACCTGGGACAGGGCTAATGAGCAGTTCTTC

J: TRBJ2-5
V: TRBV7-9
size: NA
D: NA
CDR3: CASSLVVSQETQYF
DNA: TGTGCCAGCAGCTTAGTTGTTTCACAAGAGACCCAGTACTTC

J: TRBJ2-3
V: TRBV28
size: NA
D: NA
CDR3: CASFGSGDMADTQYF
DNA: TGTGCCAGCTTTGGATCAGGGGATATGGCAGATACGCAGTATTTT

J: TRBJ1-2
V: TRBV27
size: NA
D: TRBD1
CDR3: CASSWDREDYGYTF
DNA: TGTGCCAGCAGCTGGGACAGGGAAGACTATGGCTACACCTTC

J: TRBJ2-7
V: TRBV25-1
size: NA
D: NA
CDR3: CASSDHQDETGRYEQYF
DNA: TGTGCCAGCAGTGACCACCAAGATGAAACAGGGAGATACGAGCAGTACTTC

J: TRBJ2-1
V: TRBV21-1
size: NA
D: NA
CDR3: CASSKVDGRGYNEQFF
DNA: TGTGCCAGCAGCAAAGTGGACGGGAGGGGTTACAATGAGCAGTTCTTC

J: TRBJ2-1
V: TRBV4-2
size: few
D: NA
CDR3: CASSQDIYNEQFF
DNA: TGTGCCAGCAGCCAAGATATCTACAATGAGCAGTTCTTC

J: TRBJ1-5
V: TRBV28
size: many
D: TRBD1
CDR3: CASSLNRQGFAFNQPQHF
DNA: TGTGCCAGCAGTCTCAACAGACAGGGGTTTGCCTTCAACCAGCCCCAGCATTTT

J: TRBJ2-7
V: TRBV28
size: NA
D: TRBD2
CDR3: CASSLSSLAGRSSYEQYF
DNA: TGTGCCAGCAGTTTATCCTCACTAGCGGGCCGAAGCTCCTACGAGCAGTACTTC

J: TRBJ2-2
V: TRBV27
size: NA
D: NA
CDR3: CASSLGKGGELFF
DNA: TGTGCCAGCAGCCTCGGGAAGGGCGGGGAGCTGTTTTTT

J: TRBJ2-1
V: TRBV27
size: once
D: TRBD2
CDR3: CASSFEGLAGLNEQFF
DNA: TGTGCCAGCAGTTTCGAGGGACTAGCGGGACTAAATGAGCAGTTCTTC

J: TRBJ2-5
V: TRBV2
size: NA
D: TRBD2
CDR3: CASSDPPSGKETQYF
DNA: TGTGCCAGCAGTGATCCTCCTAGCGGGAAAGAGACCCAGTACTTC

J: TRBJ2-5
V: TRBV19
size: NA
D: NA
CDR3: CASSISGGETQYF
DNA: TGTGCCAGTAGTATAAGTGGAGGGGAGACCCAGTACTTC

J: TRBJ2-7
V: TRBV28
size: few
D: TRBD1
CDR3: CASSPGQGVYEQYF
DNA: TGTGCCAGCAGTCCGGGACAGGGGGTCTACGAGCAGTACTTC

J: TRBJ1-5
V: TRBV2
size: NA
D: TRBD1
CDR3: CASSLTGGREPQHF
DNA: TGTGCCAGCAGTTTAACAGGGGGCAGGGAGCCCCAGCATTTT

J: TRBJ2-7
V: TRBV27
size: few
D: NA
CDR3: CASSLDRTSYEQYF
DNA: TGTGCCAGCAGTTTAGACAGGACCTCCTACGAGCAGTACTTC

J: TRBJ2-6
V: TRBV18
size: once
D: NA
CDR3: CASSPLFEPGYSGANVLTF
DNA: TGTGCCAGCTCACCACTCTTTGAACCCGGTTACTCTGGGGCCAACGTCCTGACTTTC

J: TRBJ1-5
V: TRBV7-7
size: NA
D: NA
CDR3: CASTVFGPPTITNQPQHF
DNA: TGTGCTAGCACCGTCTTCGGCCCACCAACCATAACCAATCAGCCCCAGCATTTT

J: TRBJ2-7
V: TRBV6-5
size: NA
D: TRBD1
CDR3: CATLADRGYEQYF
DNA: TGTGCCACTTTGGCTGACAGGGGATACGAGCAGTACTTC

J: TRBJ1-2
V: TRBV19
size: few
D: NA
CDR3: CASSLGQSYGYTF
DNA: TGTGCCAGTAGCCTCGGACAGAGCTATGGCTACACCTTC

J: TRBJ1-2
V: TRBV4-3
size: NA
D: NA
CDR3: CASSQDSMLNGYTF
DNA: TGCGCCAGCAGCCAAGATAGTATGCTCAATGGCTACACCTTC

J: TRBJ1-5
V: TRBV18
size: NA
D: NA
CDR3: CASSPGGADSNQPQHF
DNA: TGTGCCAGCTCACCAGGGGGGGCCGATAGCAATCAGCCCCAGCATTTT

J: TRBJ2-2
V: TRBV7-9
size: few
D: NA
CDR3: CASSLWSGGDGELFF
DNA: TGTGCCAGCAGCTTATGGAGCGGTGGGGACGGGGAGCTGTTTTTT

J: TRBJ2-2
V: TRBV7-3
size: few
D: NA
CDR3: CASSLGHSGELFF
DNA: TGTGCCAGCAGCTTAGGGCATTCCGGGGAGCTGTTTTTT

J: TRBJ2-1
V: TRBV7-3
size: NA
D: NA
CDR3: CASSLYKVNEQFF
DNA: TGTGCCAGCAGCTTATATAAGGTCAATGAGCAGTTCTTC

J: TRBJ2-1
V: TRBV10-3
size: NA
D: TRBD2
CDR3: CATSLATGGNEQFF
DNA: TGTGCCACAAGCCTAGCTACGGGAGGGAATGAGCAGTTCTTC

J: TRBJ2-5
V: TRBV9
size: NA
D: NA
CDR3: CASSVGGTTGETQYF
DNA: TGTGCCAGCAGCGTAGGGGGAACGACGGGCGAGACCCAGTACTTC

J: TRBJ2-1
V: TRBV11-3
size: NA
D: NA
CDR3: CASSLGPLGSGEQFF
DNA: TGTGCCAGCAGCTTAGGGCCATTGGGGAGTGGCGAGCAGTTCTTC

J: TRBJ2-5
V: TRBV4-3
size: NA
D: TRBD1
CDR3: CASSQDGTDGETQYF
DNA: TGCGCCAGCAGCCAAGATGGGACAGACGGAGAGACCCAGTACTTC

J: TRBJ1-1
V: TRBV7-3
size: NA
D: TRBD1
CDR3: CASSPSGQGFTEAFF
DNA: TGTGCCAGCAGCCCGTCGGGACAGGGGTTCACTGAAGCTTTCTTT

J: TRBJ2-4
V: TRBV11-3
size: NA
D: TRBD2
CDR3: CASSSRTSGSFNIQYF
DNA: TGTGCCAGCAGCAGCAGGACTAGCGGGAGTTTTAACATTCAGTACTTC

J: TRBJ1-5
V: TRBV15
size: NA
D: NA
CDR3: CATSRDGEINQPQHF
DNA: TGTGCCACCAGCAGAGACGGAGAGATTAATCAGCCCCAGCATTTT

J: TRBJ2-3
V: TRBV9
size: NA
D: NA
CDR3: CASSDKPGGRDTQYF
DNA: TGTGCCAGCAGCGACAAACCGGGGGGCAGAGATACGCAGTATTTT

J: TRBJ2-3
V: TRBV11-3
size: few
D: NA
CDR3: CASSLGSGETDTQYF
DNA: TGTGCCAGCAGCTTGGGATCAGGGGAGACAGATACGCAGTATTTT